Sequencing of this TCR beta chain was carried out in a study of shared clonotypes between healthy human individuals. A remark on this clone: Its antigen is still unknown.

Whole-study results and caveats: Memory subsets generally showed lower estimated richness than naive subsets.

V was shortened by 0 bases and J by 4 bases, with 13 bases between the two germline ends. Germline CDR1 SGHRS, CDR2 YFSETQ. This CDR3 has 15 amino acids. Repertoires were generated with immunoSEQ multiplex PCR, while TCRdb's copy carries only in-frame clones and drops some. The repertoire holds about 1.5 million clones, around 98% seen once, with about 0.4% in the top ten. The sequence came from a man aged 25 to 40 in good health. V gene TRBV5-1 combines with J gene TRBJ1-1; no clear D. The material sequenced was naive CD4+ T cells sorted from blood. Subset described: CD45RA+ positively selected. Written as DNA, the CDR3 is TGCGCCAGCAGCTTGGGCGGGTCAACGGGCACTGAAGCTTTCTTT. The encoded protein is CASSLGGSTGTEAFF.